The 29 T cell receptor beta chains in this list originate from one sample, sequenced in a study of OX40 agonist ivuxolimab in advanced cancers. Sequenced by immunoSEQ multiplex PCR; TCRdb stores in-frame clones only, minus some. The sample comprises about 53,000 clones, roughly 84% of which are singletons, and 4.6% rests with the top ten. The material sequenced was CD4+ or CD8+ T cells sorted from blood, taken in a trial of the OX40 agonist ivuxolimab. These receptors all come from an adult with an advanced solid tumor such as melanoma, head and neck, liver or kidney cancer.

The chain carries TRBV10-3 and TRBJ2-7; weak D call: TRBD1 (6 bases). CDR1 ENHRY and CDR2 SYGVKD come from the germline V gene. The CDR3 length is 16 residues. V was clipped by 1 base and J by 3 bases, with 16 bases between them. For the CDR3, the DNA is TGTGCCATCAGTGAGTGGGGGCCCGGGACGTACTACGAGCAGTACTTC. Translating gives CAISEWGPGTYYEQYF.

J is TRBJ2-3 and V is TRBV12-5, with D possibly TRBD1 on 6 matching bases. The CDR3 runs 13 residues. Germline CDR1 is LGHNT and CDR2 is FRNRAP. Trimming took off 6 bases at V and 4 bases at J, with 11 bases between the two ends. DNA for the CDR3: TGTGCTAGTGGCTTAGGGGGTGCAGATACGCAGTATTTT. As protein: CASGLGGADTQYF.

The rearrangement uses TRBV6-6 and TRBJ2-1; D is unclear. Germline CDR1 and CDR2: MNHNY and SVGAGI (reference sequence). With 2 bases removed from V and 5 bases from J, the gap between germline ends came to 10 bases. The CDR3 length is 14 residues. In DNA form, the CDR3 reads TGTGCCAGCAGTTACGAGGCAGGAAACAATGAGCAGTTCTTC. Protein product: CASSYEAGNNEQFF.

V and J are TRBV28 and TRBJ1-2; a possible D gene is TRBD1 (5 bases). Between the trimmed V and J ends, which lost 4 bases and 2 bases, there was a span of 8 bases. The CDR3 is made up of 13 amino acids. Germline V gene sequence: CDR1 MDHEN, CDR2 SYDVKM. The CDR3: CASSSDTNYGYTF. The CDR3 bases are TGTGCCAGCAGTTCGGACACAAACTATGGCTACACCTTC.

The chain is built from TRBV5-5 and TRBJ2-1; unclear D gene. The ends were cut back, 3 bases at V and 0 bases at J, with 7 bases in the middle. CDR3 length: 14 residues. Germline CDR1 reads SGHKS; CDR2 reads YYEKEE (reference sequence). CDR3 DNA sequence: TGTGCCAGCAGCTCAGGAGTCTCCTACAATGAGCAGTTCTTC. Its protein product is CASSSGVSYNEQFF.

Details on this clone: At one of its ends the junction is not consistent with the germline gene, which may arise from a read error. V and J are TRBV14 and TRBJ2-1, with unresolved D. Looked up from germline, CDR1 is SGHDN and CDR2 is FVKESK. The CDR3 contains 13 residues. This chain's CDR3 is CASSPLPYTEQFF. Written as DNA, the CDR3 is TGTGCCAGCAGCCCTCTCCCCTACACTGAGCAGTTCTTC.

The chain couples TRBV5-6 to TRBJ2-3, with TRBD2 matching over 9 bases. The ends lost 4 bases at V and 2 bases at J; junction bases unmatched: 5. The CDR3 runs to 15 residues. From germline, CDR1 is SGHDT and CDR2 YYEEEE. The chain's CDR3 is CASSPTSGHTDTQYF. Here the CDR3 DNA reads TGTGCCAGCAGCCCTACTAGCGGGCACACAGATACGCAGTATTTT.

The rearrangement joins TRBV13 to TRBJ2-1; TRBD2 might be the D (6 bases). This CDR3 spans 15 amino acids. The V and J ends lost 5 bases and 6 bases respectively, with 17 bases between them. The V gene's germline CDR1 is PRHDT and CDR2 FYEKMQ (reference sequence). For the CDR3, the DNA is TGTGCCAGCAGCCCTCCGGTGGAGGGCTCCAATGAGCAGTTCTTC. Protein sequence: CASSPPVEGSNEQFF.

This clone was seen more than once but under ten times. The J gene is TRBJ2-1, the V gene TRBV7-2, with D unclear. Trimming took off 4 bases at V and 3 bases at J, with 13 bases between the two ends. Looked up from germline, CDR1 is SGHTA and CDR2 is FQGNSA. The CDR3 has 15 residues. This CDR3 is CASSSGRRSYNEQFF. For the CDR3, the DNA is TGTGCCAGCAGCTCTGGGCGGCGAAGCTACAATGAGCAGTTCTTC.

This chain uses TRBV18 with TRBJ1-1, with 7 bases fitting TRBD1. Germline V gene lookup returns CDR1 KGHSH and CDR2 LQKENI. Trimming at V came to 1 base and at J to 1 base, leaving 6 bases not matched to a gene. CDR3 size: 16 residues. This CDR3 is CASSPLQGQSNTEAFF. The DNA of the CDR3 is TGTGCCAGCTCACCACTACAGGGGCAATCGAACACTGAAGCTTTCTTT.

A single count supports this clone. CDR3 in DNA: TGTGCCAGCAGCCCACCGACAGCCCTCGGCTATGGCTACACCTTC. Translating gives CASSPPTALGYGYTF. The chain is built from TRBV11-3 and TRBJ1-2, with D possibly being TRBD1 (5 bases). Between the trimmed V and J ends, which lost 5 bases and 4 bases, there was a span of 17 bases. The CDR3 consists of 15 residues. CDR1 SGHNT and CDR2 YENEEA come from the germline V gene.

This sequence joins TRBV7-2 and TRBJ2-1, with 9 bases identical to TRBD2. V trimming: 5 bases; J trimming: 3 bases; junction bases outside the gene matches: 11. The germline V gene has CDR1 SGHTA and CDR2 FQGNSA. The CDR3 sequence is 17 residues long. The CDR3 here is CASSPRLAAQFYNEQFF. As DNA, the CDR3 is TGTGCCAGCAGCCCCCGACTAGCGGCACAGTTCTACAATGAGCAGTTCTTC.

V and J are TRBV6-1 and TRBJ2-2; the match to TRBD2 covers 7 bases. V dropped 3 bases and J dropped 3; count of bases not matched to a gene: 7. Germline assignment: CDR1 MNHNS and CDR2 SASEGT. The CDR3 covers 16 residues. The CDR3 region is CASSDPASGYTGELFF. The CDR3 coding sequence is TGTGCCAGCAGTGATCCGGCTAGCGGATACACCGGGGAGCTGTTTTTT.

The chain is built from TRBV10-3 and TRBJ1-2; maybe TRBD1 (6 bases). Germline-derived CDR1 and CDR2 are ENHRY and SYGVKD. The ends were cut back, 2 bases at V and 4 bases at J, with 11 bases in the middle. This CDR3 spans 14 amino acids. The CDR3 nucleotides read TGTGCCATCAGTGAGGGGGGGCAGGGCTATGGCTACACCTTC. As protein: CAISEGGQGYGYTF.

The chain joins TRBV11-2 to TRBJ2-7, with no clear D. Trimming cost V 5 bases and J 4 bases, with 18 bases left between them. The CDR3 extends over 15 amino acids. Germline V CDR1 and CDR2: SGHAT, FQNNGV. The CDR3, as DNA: TGTGCCAGCAGCCGTGATTTAATGGTTTCGTACGAGCAGTACTTC. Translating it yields CASSRDLMVSYEQYF. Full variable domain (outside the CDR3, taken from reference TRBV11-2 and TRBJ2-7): EAGVAQSPRYKIIEKRQSVAFWCNPISGHATLYWYQQILGQGPKLLIQFQNNGVVDDSQLPKDRFSAERLKGVDSTLKIQPAKLEDSAVYLCASSRDLMVSYEQYFGPGTRLTVT.

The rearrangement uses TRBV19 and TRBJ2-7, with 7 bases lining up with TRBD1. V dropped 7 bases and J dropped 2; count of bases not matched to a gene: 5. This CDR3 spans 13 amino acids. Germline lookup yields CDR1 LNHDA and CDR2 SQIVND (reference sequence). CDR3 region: CASIRDSPYEQYF. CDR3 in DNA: TGTGCCAGTATCCGGGACAGCCCCTACGAGCAGTACTTC. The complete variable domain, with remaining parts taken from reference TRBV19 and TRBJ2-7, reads DGGITQSPKYLFRKEGQNVTLSCEQNLNHDAMYWYRQDPGQGLRLIYYSQIVNDFQKGDIAEGYSVSREKKESFPLTVTSAQKNPTAFYLCASIRDSPYEQYFGPGTRLTVT.

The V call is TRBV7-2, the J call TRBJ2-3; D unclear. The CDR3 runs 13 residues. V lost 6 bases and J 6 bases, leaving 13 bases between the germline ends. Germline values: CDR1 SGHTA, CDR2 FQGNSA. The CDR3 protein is CASSTHSIDTQYF. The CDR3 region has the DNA TGTGCCAGCAGTACCCATAGCATTGATACGCAGTATTTT.

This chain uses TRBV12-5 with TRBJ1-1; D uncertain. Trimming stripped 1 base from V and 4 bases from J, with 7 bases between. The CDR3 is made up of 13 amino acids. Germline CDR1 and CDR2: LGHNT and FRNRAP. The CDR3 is CASGLEVFTEAFF. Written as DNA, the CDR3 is TGTGCTAGTGGTTTGGAGGTGTTCACTGAAGCTTTCTTT.

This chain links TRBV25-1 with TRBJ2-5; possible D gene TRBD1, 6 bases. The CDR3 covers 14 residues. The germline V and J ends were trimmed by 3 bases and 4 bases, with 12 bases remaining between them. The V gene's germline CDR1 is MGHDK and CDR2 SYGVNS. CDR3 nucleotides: TGTGCCAGCAGTGAGCCAGGGGTGCGAGAGACCCAGTACTTC. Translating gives CASSEPGVRETQYF.

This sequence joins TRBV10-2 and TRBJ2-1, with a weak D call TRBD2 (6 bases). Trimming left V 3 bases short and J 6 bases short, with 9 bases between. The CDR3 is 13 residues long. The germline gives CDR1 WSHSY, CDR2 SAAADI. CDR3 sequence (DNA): TGCGCCAGCAGTGATATTAGCGGCAATGAGCAGTTCTTC. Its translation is CASSDISGNEQFF.

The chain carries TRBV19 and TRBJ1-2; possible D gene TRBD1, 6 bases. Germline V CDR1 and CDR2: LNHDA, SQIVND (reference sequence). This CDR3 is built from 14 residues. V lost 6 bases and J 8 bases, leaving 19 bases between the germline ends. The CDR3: CASSPPDSLGGYTF. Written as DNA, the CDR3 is TGTGCCAGTAGCCCACCGGACAGCCTTGGGGGCTACACCTTC.

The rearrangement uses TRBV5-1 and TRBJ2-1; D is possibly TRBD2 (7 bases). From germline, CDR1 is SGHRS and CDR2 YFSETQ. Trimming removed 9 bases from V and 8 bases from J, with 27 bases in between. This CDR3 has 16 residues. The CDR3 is CATKGGALSRGDEQFF. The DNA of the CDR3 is TGCGCCACAAAGGGGGGGGCACTGAGCCGTGGCGATGAGCAGTTCTTC. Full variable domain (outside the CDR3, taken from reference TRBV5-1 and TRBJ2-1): KAGVTQTPRYLIKTRGQQVTLSCSPISGHRSVSWYQQTPGQGLQFLFEYFSETQRNKGNFPGRFSGRQFSNSRSEMNVSTLELGDSALYLCATKGGALSRGDEQFFGPGTRLTVL.

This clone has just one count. CDR3 amino acids: CASSISPGGQGVYEQYF. The DNA of the CDR3 is TGTGCCAGTAGTATATCCCCTGGGGGACAGGGGGTTTACGAGCAGTACTTC. The chain joins TRBV19 to TRBJ2-7, with TRBD1 matching 11 bases. Germline V gene data show CDR1 as LNHDA and CDR2 as SQIVND (reference sequence). V lost 2 bases and J lost 4; bases outside the gene matches: 10. This CDR3 region has 17 residues.

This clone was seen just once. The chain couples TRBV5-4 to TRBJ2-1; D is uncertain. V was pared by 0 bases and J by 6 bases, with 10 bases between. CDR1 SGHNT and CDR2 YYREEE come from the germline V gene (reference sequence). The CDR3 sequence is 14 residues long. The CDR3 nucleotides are TGTGCCAGCAGCTTGGAAGGTCAGAGCAATGAGCAGTTCTTC. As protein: CASSLEGQSNEQFF.

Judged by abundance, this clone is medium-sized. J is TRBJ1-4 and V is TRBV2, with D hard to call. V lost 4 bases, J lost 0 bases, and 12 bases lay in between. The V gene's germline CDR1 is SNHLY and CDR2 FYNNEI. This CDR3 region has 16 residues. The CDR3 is CASSAGLLPTNEKLFF. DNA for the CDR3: TGTGCCAGCAGTGCGGGGTTACTCCCAACTAATGAAAAACTGTTTTTT.

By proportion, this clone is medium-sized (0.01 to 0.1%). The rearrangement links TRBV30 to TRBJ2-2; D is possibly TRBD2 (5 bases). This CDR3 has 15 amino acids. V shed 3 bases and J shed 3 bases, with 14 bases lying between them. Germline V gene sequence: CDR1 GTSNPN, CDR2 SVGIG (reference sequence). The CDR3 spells CAWRPRRSYTGELFF. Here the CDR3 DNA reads TGTGCCTGGAGACCCAGGAGGTCCTACACCGGGGAGCTGTTTTTT.

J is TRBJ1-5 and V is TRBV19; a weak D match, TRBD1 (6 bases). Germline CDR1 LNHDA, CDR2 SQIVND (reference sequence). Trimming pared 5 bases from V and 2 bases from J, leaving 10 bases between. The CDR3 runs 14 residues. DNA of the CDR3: TGTGCCAGTAGTGCGGGGGCAGGCAATCAGCCCCAGCATTTT. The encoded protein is CASSAGAGNQPQHF.

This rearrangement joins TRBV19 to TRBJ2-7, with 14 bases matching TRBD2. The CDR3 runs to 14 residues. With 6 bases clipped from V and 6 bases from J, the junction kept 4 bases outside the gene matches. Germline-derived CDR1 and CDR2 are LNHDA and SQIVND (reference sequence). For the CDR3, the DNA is TGTGCCAGTAGCACGACTAGCGGGAGGGCCGAGCAGTACTTC. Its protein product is CASSTTSGRAEQYF. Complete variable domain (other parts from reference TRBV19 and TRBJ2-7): DGGITQSPKYLFRKEGQNVTLSCEQNLNHDAMYWYRQDPGQGLRLIYYSQIVNDFQKGDIAEGYSVSREKKESFPLTVTSAQKNPTAFYLCASSTTSGRAEQYFGPGTRLTVT.

CDR3 sequence reads: CASSDSLQVTGANVLTF. As DNA, the CDR3 is TGTGCCAGCAGTGACTCTCTACAGGTTACTGGGGCCAACGTCCTGACTTTC. The chain employs TRBV2 and TRBJ2-6, with a weak D call TRBD1 (5 bases). Trimming pared 3 bases from V and 2 bases from J, leaving 14 bases between. This CDR3 spans 17 amino acids. Germline V gene sequence: CDR1 SNHLY, CDR2 FYNNEI.